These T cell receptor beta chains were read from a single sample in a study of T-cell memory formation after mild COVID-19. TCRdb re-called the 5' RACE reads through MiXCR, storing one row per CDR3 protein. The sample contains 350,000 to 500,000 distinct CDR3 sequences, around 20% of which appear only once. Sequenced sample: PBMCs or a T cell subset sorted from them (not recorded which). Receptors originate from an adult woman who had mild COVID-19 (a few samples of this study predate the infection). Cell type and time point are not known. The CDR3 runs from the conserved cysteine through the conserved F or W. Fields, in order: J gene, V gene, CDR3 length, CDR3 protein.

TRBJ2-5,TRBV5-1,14,CASSAGMRGETQYF
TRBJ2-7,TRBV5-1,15,CASSLDPSGATEQYF
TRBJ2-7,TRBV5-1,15,CASSPSSGSGHEQYF
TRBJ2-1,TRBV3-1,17,CASTELKGGAVYNEQFF
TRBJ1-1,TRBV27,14,CASSARYLNTEAFF
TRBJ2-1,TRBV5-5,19,CASSLRGGLAHRNSNEQFF
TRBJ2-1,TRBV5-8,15,CASSRLGGSYNEQFF
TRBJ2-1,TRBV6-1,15,CASSEMAGGHNEQFF
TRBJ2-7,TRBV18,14,CASSPPGTDYEQYF
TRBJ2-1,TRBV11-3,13,CASSLRGRHEQFF
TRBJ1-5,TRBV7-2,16,CASSLVSSAGNQPQHF
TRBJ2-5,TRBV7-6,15,CASSPKEGNQETQYF
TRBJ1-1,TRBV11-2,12,CASSLVWEEAFF
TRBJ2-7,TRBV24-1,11,CATSQGYEQYF
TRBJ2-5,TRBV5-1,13,CASSKQGEETQYF
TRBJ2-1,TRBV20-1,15,CSAVLLGQGYNEQFF
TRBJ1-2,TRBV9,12,CASYGESYGYTF
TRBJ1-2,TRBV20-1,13,CSAREGPLSSYTF
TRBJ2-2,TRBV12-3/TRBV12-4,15,CASSLYGSNTGELFF
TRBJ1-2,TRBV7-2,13,CASSSPVGAGYTF
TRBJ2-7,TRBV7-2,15,CASSSPGQGVDEQYF
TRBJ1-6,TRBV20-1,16,CSARVPSGAQRSPLHF
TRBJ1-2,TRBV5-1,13,CASSIDGGYRYTF
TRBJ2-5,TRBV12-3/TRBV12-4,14,CASSQRLPGGTQYF
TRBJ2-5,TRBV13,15,CASSLATSGRETQYF
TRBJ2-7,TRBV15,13,CATSRDRTYEQYF
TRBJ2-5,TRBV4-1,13,CASSQASQETQYF
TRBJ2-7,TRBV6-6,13,CASSTAQGYEQYF
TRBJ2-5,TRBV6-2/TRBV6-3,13,CASSYSLDGTQYF
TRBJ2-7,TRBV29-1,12,CSVEENTGEQYF
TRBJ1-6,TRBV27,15,CASSEDSLYNSPLHF
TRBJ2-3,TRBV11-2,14,CASSWGWERDTQYF
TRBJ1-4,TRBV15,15,CATSRTFATNEKLFF
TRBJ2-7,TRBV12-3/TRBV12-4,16,CASTPGGRPSSYEQYF
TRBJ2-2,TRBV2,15,CASRPDISNTGELFF
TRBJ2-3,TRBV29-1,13,CSVPHRGPDTQYF
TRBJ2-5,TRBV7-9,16,CASSLGWRDVWETQYF
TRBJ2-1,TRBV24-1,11,CATSAQGEQFF
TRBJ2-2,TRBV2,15,CASSLDRANSGELFF
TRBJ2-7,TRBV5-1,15,CASSLVTAGVSEQYF
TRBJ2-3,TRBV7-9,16,CASSLKTSGSTDTQYF
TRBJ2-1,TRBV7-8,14,CASSLIGGADEQFF
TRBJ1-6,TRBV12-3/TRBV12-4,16,CASASRRGQGNSPLHF
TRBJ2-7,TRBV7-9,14,CASSLTGMTGEQYF
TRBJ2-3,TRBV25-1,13,CASSESGSDTQYF
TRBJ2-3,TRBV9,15,CASSVLEARGDTQYF
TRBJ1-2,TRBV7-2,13,CASRVTGLVGYTF
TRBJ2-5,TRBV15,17,CATSRDGGRPGRETQYF
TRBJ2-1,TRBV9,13,CASSVVGEIEQFF
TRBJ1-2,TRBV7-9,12,CALQTGGSGYTF
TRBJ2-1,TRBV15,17,CATSRTSGSGSYNEQFF
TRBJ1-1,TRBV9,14,CASSVETGFTEAFF
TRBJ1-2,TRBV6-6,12,CASCLGDSGYTF
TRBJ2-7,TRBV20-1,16,CSAEDERGASSYEQYF
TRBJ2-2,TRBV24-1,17,CATSEGYGTWNTGELFF
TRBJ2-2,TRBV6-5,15,CASKNRAANTGELFF
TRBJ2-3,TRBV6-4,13,CASSDQDTDTQYF